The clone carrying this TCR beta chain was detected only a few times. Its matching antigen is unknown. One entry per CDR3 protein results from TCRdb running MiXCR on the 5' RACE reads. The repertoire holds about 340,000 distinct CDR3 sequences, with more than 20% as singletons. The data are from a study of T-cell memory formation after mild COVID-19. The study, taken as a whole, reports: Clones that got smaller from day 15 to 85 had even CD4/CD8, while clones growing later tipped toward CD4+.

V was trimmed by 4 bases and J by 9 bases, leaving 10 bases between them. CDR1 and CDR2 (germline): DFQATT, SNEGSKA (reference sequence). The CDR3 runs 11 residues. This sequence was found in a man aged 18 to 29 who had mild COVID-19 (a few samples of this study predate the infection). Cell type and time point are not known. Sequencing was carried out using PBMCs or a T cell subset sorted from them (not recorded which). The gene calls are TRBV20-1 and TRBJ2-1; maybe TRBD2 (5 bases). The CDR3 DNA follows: TGCAGTGCTAAGGACTGGGCTGAGCAGTTCTTC. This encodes CSAKDWAEQFF.